This T cell receptor beta chain was sequenced in a study of brain metastases from non-small cell lung cancer. Generated by immunoSEQ multiplex PCR, the TCRdb table keeps only in-frame clones and is missing some. The sample contains 2,000 to 3,000 clones, 86% of which appear only once. The germline V gene encodes CDR1 LNHDA and CDR2 SQIVND (reference sequence). V dropped 7 bases and J dropped 4; count of bases not matched to a gene: 8. The CDR3 covers 14 residues. This sequence joins TRBV19 and TRBJ2-5; 8 nucleotides agree with TRBD1. The material sequenced was tumor-adjacent normal tissue. This receptor was identified in a donor at least 40 years old with non-small cell lung cancer. CDR3 DNA: TGTGCCAGTACCCCGACAGGGGTTATAGAGACCCAGTACTTC. As protein: CASTPTGVIETQYF.